One sample yielded the 30 T cell receptor beta chains listed below, sequenced in a study of OX40 agonist ivuxolimab in advanced cancers. The data were produced by immunoSEQ multiplex PCR, yet TCRdb's version contains in-frame clones alone and is incomplete. The sample records 30,000 to 45,000 clones, over 60% being singletons. This material consisted of CD4+ or CD8+ T cells sorted from blood, taken in a trial of the OX40 agonist ivuxolimab. The receptors originated from an adult with an advanced solid tumor such as melanoma, head and neck, liver or kidney cancer.

The chain joins TRBV19 to TRBJ1-3; possibly TRBD1 for D (5 bases). Trimming took off 4 bases at V and 4 bases at J, with 17 bases between the two ends. The CDR3 length is 16 residues. Germline V CDR1 and CDR2: LNHDA, SQIVND (reference sequence). The CDR3 sequence is CASSRESTVRGNTIYF. Here the CDR3 DNA reads TGTGCCAGTAGTAGAGAGTCGACAGTTCGGGGAAACACCATATATTTT. The full variable domain, with the rest looked up from reference TRBV19 and TRBJ1-3, is DGGITQSPKYLFRKEGQNVTLSCEQNLNHDAMYWYRQDPGQGLRLIYYSQIVNDFQKGDIAEGYSVSREKKESFPLTVTSAQKNPTAFYLCASSRESTVRGNTIYFGEGSWLTVV.

The table lists this clone with a few counts. The gene calls are TRBV9 and TRBJ1-1, with D hard to call. The CDR3 has 14 residues. Germline loops: CDR1 SGDLS, CDR2 YYNGEE. V was clipped by 0 bases and J by 6 bases, with 12 bases between them. This CDR3 is CASSVVGREAEAFF. CDR3 bases: TGTGCCAGCAGCGTAGTGGGTCGGGAGGCTGAAGCTTTCTTT.

V is TRBV15 and J is TRBJ1-4; no firm D call. Germline CDR1 is LNHNV and CDR2 is YYDKDF (reference sequence). The germline V and J ends were trimmed by 7 bases and 0 bases, with 18 bases remaining between them. The CDR3 spans 17 residues. This CDR3 is CATNLIGLGTTNEKLFF. The DNA of the CDR3 is TGTGCCACCAACCTTATCGGGCTGGGGACAACTAATGAAAAACTGTTTTTT.

This chain joins TRBV7-3 and TRBJ1-1; TRBD1 might be the D (6 bases). Germline V CDR1 and CDR2: SGHTA, FQGTGA. The CDR3 covers 14 residues. The V end lost 4 bases, the J end lost 4 bases, and 13 bases lay between the germline ends. CDR3 in amino acids: CASSSTGGGTEAFF. In nucleotides, the CDR3 is TGTGCCAGCAGCTCCACAGGAGGGGGCACTGAAGCTTTCTTT.

The rearrangement links TRBV7-6 to TRBJ2-7, with TRBD1 matching over 7 bases. The CDR3 contains 13 residues. J gave up 3 bases and V 8 bases, and 7 bases lay outside the gene matches. Germline CDR1 is SGHVS and CDR2 is FNYEAQ. CDR3 nucleotide sequence: TGTGCCAGCTCCCCCCGACAGGGCTACGAGCAGTACTTC. This codes for CASSPRQGYEQYF.

This clone was observed a handful of times. The V and J genes are TRBV7-9 and TRBJ1-1; no clear D gene. This CDR3 comprises 14 residues. V lost 4 bases and J 1 base, leaving 10 bases between the germline ends. Germline V gives CDR1 SEHNR, CDR2 FQNEAQ (reference sequence). In nucleotides, the CDR3 is TGTGCCAGCAGCTCGGTGACCCCGAACACTGAAGCTTTCTTT. This translates into CASSSVTPNTEAFF.

This chain joins TRBV6-5 and TRBJ1-5; D not resolved. The germline V gene has CDR1 MNHEY and CDR2 SVGAGI. Trimming removed 4 bases at V and 4 bases at J, with 8 bases between. This CDR3 contains 13 residues. CDR3 nucleotide sequence: TGTGCCAGCAGTTTAACGGGTAATCAGCCCCAGCATTTT. Protein sequence: CASSLTGNQPQHF.

V and J are TRBV7-6 and TRBJ2-2, with 10 bases lining up with TRBD1. The J segment lost 1 base and the V segment lost 2 bases, leaving 4 bases of the junction unmatched. This CDR3 is 17 amino acids long. Germline V CDR1 and CDR2: SGHVS, FNYEAQ. The CDR3 protein is CASSLRTGGRNTGELFF. Written as DNA, the CDR3 is TGTGCCAGCAGCTTAAGGACAGGGGGTCGGAACACCGGGGAGCTGTTTTTT.

The chain joins TRBV27 to TRBJ2-7; 7 bases line up with TRBD1. The CDR3 has 14 residues. Unmatched junction bases numbered 6, after V lost 5 bases and J lost 2 bases. The germline CDR1 and CDR2 sequences are MNHEY and SMNVEV (reference sequence). Here the CDR3 reads CASSAFGTAYEQYF. For the CDR3, the DNA is TGTGCCAGCAGTGCGTTCGGGACAGCCTACGAGCAGTACTTC.

The genes are TRBV5-1 and TRBJ1-1; maybe TRBD1 (6 bases). The germline V gene encodes CDR1 SGHRS and CDR2 YFSETQ. Between the trimmed V and J ends, which lost 6 bases and 10 bases, there was a span of 25 bases. There are 15 residues in the CDR3. The CDR3: CASTRAGDSGGGAFF. The CDR3 DNA reads as TGCGCCAGCACTAGGGCAGGGGATTCGGGGGGAGGAGCTTTCTTT.

The rearrangement joins TRBV5-4 to TRBJ2-1, with TRBD1 matching over 9 bases. The ends lost 3 bases at V and 0 bases at J; junction bases unmatched: 4. The V gene's germline CDR1 is SGHNT and CDR2 YYREEE (reference sequence). This CDR3 is 16 amino acids long. CDR3 region: CASSSRDRVSYNEQFF. Written as DNA, the CDR3 is TGTGCCAGCAGCTCCCGGGACAGGGTCTCCTACAATGAGCAGTTCTTC.

The CDR3 DNA reads TGTGCCAGCAGCTTGAGCTTTACGAGCGGCCAAGAGACCCAGTACTTC. This sequence encodes CASSLSFTSGQETQYF. The chain recombines TRBV7-9 with TRBJ2-5; possibly TRBD2 for D (5 bases). The V end lost 3 bases, the J end lost 1 base, and 15 bases lay between the germline ends. The CDR3 length is 16 residues. Germline CDR1 reads SEHNR; CDR2 reads FQNEAQ (reference sequence).

The V call is TRBV6-5, the J call TRBJ1-2, with 9 positions matching TRBD1. Trimming removed 2 bases from V and 7 bases from J; junction bases left unmatched: 8. The CDR3 length is 15 residues. Germline lookup yields CDR1 MNHEY and CDR2 SVGAGI. The CDR3 spells CASSYRGQGRAGYTF. The CDR3 DNA sequence: TGTGCCAGCAGTTACCGCGGACAGGGGCGGGCTGGCTACACCTTC.

The chain employs TRBV19 and TRBJ1-5; TRBD1 matches at 8 bases. This CDR3 contains 14 residues. The V segment lost 8 bases and the J segment 1 base; nucleotides outside the gene matches: 4. The V gene's germline CDR1 is LNHDA and CDR2 SQIVND (reference sequence). The CDR3 DNA follows: TGTGCCAGTGCCCGGACAGGGAGCAATCAGCCCCAGCATTTT. Residues: CASARTGSNQPQHF.

J is TRBJ1-2 and V is TRBV6-6, with D maybe TRBD1 (5 bases). The V end lost 5 bases, the J end lost 2 bases, and 12 bases lay between the germline ends. Germline values: CDR1 MNHNY, CDR2 SVGAGI (reference sequence). The CDR3 has 14 amino acids. The CDR3 coding sequence is TGTGCCAGCAGTCCGCCGGGGGTAAACTATGGCTACACCTTC. Its translation: CASSPPGVNYGYTF.

CDR3 nucleotides: TGTGCCAGCAGTTACGCTAGGGCTAGGACGAGTGAGCAGTACTTC. Translating gives CASSYARARTSEQYF. This rearrangement joins TRBV6-5 to TRBJ2-7; D remains unclear. Deletions cut 2 bases from V and 7 bases from J, with 18 bases between. The length of the CDR3 is 15 residues. Germline CDR1 MNHEY, CDR2 SVGAGI.

This clone was detected only once. V is TRBV6-5 and J is TRBJ2-7, with 12 bases that match TRBD1. V lost 8 bases to trimming and J lost 5 bases; unmatched junction nucleotides: 4. The CDR3 runs 13 residues. Germline loops: CDR1 MNHEY, CDR2 SVGAGI. DNA for the CDR3: TGTGCCAGCGGGGACAGGGGGCCCCACGAGCAGTACTTC. Translating gives CASGDRGPHEQYF.

This clone was seen more than once but under ten times. The genes are TRBV13 and TRBJ2-2; no firm D call. Germline CDR1 and CDR2: PRHDT and FYEKMQ (reference sequence). Trimming shortened V by 0 bases and J by 4 bases, and 6 bases separated the two germline ends. The CDR3 is 14 amino acids. This CDR3 is CASSLGRVTGELFF. The CDR3 nucleotides read TGTGCCAGCAGCTTAGGTAGGGTCACCGGGGAGCTGTTTTTT.

This clone has just one count. The chain links TRBV5-1 to TRBJ2-5; maybe TRBD1 (5 bases). Germline assignment: CDR1 SGHRS and CDR2 YFSETQ. The CDR3 is 14 amino acids. The V and J ends lost 1 base and 2 bases respectively, with 9 bases between them. The CDR3 DNA is TGCGCCAGCAGCTTGTTCGGACAACAAGAGACCCAGTACTTC. Its protein is CASSLFGQQETQYF.

This chain uses TRBV18 with TRBJ2-1; 13 nucleotides align to TRBD2. CDR3 length: 15 amino acids. With V trimmed by 4 bases and J by 8 bases, 5 bases remained unmatched. Germline assignment: CDR1 KGHSH and CDR2 LQKENI. The chain's CDR3 is CASSQTSGGAYEQFF. The CDR3 bases are TGTGCCAGCTCACAAACTAGCGGGGGGGCTTATGAGCAGTTCTTC.

The genes are TRBV19 and TRBJ2-7; TRBD2 matches 7 bases. CDR3 size: 16 residues. The germline CDR1 and CDR2 sequences are LNHDA and SQIVND (reference sequence). V dropped 6 bases and J dropped 2; count of bases not matched to a gene: 13. In DNA, the CDR3 is TGTGCCAGTAGCCACCGAGGAGCGGGGACGGCCTACGAGCAGTACTTC. This encodes CASSHRGAGTAYEQYF.

A few counts support this clone. The chain joins TRBV11-2 to TRBJ2-1; TRBD2 might be the D (5 bases). V was cut by 2 bases and J by 4 bases, with 6 bases left in between. The V gene's germline CDR1 is SGHAT and CDR2 FQNNGV. CDR3 length: 13 residues. The CDR3 spells CASSLTGYNEQFF. The CDR3 DNA follows: TGTGCCAGCAGCTTAACGGGGTACAATGAGCAGTTCTTC. Supplemented by reference TRBV11-2 and TRBJ2-1, the full variable domain reads EAGVAQSPRYKIIEKRQSVAFWCNPISGHATLYWYQQILGQGPKLLIQFQNNGVVDDSQLPKDRFSAERLKGVDSTLKIQPAKLEDSAVYLCASSLTGYNEQFFGPGTRLTVL.

This clone was seen once. The chain recombines TRBV5-1 with TRBJ2-7, with D perhaps being TRBD1 or TRBD2 (5 bases each). The CDR3 covers 16 residues. In germline, CDR1 is SGHRS, CDR2 YFSETQ. Trimming pared 2 bases from V and 3 bases from J, leaving 18 bases between. The CDR3 coding sequence is TGCGCCAGCAGCTTTCCCAGTTCCGAGGGGAGCTACGAGCAGTACTTC. Translating it yields CASSFPSSEGSYEQYF.

V gene TRBV15 combines with J gene TRBJ2-3; tentatively, D is TRBD2 (6 bases). CDR3 length: 16 amino acids. CDR1 is LNHNV, CDR2 YYDKDF, per germline (reference sequence). The V end was cut by 1 base, the J end by 2 bases, with 13 bases between. The CDR3 loop is CATSRAWGVPTDTQYF. The CDR3 coding sequence is TGTGCCACCAGCAGAGCGTGGGGGGTCCCCACAGATACGCAGTATTTT.

The J gene is TRBJ2-7, the V gene TRBV28; the match to TRBD1 covers 10 bases. CDR1 is MDHEN, CDR2 SYDVKM, per germline. The trim removed 8 bases at V and 4 bases at J, leaving 5 bases unmatched. The CDR3 runs to 13 residues. CDR3 bases: TGTGCCAGCCACGGGACAGGGGTTTACGAGCAGTACTTC. Residues: CASHGTGVYEQYF.

CDR3 DNA sequence: TGTGCCAGCAGTTCCCGGTTCCTCAGGGGTTTTTTGCAAGAGACCCAGTACTTC. This sequence encodes CASSSRFLRGFLQETQYF. This rearrangement joins TRBV28 to TRBJ2-5, with D tentatively TRBD1 (6 bases). V lost 4 bases, J lost 2 bases, and 23 bases lay in between. This CDR3 is built from 18 residues. Germline-derived CDR1 and CDR2 are MDHEN and SYDVKM.

This chain uses TRBV11-2 with TRBJ2-2; unclear D gene. V was shortened by 2 bases and J by 7 bases, with 11 bases between the two germline ends. Per germline, CDR1 SGHAT and CDR2 FQNNGV. The CDR3 length is 14 residues. The CDR3 nucleotides are TGTGCCAGCAGCTTACCGATAGCCGGCGGGGAGCTGTTTTTT. It translates to CASSLPIAGGELFF.

The V call is TRBV7-9, the J call TRBJ1-6; no clear D gene. CDR1 is SEHNR and CDR2 is FQNEAQ in the germline V gene (reference sequence). Trimming removed 3 bases from V and 7 bases from J, with 10 bases in between. This CDR3 spans 14 amino acids. CDR3 loop: CASSFLAVNSPLHF. The CDR3 DNA is TGTGCCAGCAGCTTCCTGGCCGTAAATTCACCCCTCCACTTT.

The chain carries TRBV11-3 and TRBJ2-7, with D unclear. The V and J ends lost 5 bases and 4 bases respectively, with 12 bases between them. This CDR3 has 13 residues. Germline loops: CDR1 SGHNT, CDR2 YENEEA. The CDR3 DNA follows: TGTGCCAGCAGCCCCGCGATGGGGTACGAGCAGTACTTC. Translation gives CASSPAMGYEQYF.

J is TRBJ2-1 and V is TRBV12-5; TRBD1 aligns across 10 bases. V was clipped by 2 bases and J by 8 bases; unmatched bases: 12. The CDR3 spans 17 residues. CDR1 LGHNT and CDR2 FRNRAP come from the germline V gene. This CDR3 is CASGLPPTAGQGYEQFF. The DNA of the CDR3 is TGTGCTAGTGGTTTGCCGCCCACCGCGGGACAGGGGTATGAGCAGTTCTTC.